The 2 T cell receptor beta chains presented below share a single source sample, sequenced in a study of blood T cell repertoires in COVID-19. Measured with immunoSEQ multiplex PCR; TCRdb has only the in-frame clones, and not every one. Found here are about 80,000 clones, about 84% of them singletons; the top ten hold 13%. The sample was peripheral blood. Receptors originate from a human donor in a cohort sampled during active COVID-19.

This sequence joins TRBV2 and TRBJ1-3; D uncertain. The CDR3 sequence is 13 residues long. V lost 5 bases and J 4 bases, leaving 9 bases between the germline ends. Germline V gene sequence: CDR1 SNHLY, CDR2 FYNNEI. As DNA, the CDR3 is TGTGCCAGCAGTCCTAGCTACGGAAACACCATATATTTT. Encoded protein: CASSPSYGNTIYF. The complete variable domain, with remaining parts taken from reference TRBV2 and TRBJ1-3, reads EPEVTQTPSHQVTQMGQEVILRCVPISNHLYFYWYRQILGQKVEFLVSFYNNEISEKSEIFDDQFSVERPDGSNFTLKIRSTKLEDSAMYFCASSPSYGNTIYFGEGSWLTVV.

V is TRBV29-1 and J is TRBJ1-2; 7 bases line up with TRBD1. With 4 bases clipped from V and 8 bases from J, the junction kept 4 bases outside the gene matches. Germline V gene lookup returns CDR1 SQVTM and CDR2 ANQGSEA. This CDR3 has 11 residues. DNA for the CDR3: TGCAGCGTTGCACAGGGACAGGGCTACACCTTC. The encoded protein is CSVAQGQGYTF.